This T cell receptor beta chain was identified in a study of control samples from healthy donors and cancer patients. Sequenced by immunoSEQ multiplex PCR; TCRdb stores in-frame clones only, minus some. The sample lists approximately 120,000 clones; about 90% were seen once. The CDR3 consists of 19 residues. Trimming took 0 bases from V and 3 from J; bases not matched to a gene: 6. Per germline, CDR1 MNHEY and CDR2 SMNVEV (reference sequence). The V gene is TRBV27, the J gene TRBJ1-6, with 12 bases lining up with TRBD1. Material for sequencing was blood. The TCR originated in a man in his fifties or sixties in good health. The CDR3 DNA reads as TGTGCCAGCAGTTTATCGGGGACAGGGGGCCGAGTCTATAATTCACCCCTCCACTTT. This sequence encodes CASSLSGTGGRVYNSPLHF.